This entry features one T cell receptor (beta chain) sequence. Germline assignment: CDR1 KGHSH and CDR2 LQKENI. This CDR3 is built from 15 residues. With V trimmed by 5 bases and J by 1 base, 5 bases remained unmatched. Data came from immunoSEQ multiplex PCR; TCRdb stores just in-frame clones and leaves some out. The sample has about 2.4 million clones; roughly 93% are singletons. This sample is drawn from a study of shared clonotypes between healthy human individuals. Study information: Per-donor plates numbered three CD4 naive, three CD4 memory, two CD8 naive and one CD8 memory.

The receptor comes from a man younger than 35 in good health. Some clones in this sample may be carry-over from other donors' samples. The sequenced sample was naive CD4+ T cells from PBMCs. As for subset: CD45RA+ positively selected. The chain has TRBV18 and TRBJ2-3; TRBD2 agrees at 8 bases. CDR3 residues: CASSSGREGTDTQYF. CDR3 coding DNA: TGTGCCAGCTCATCTGGGCGGGAGGGCACAGATACGCAGTATTTT.